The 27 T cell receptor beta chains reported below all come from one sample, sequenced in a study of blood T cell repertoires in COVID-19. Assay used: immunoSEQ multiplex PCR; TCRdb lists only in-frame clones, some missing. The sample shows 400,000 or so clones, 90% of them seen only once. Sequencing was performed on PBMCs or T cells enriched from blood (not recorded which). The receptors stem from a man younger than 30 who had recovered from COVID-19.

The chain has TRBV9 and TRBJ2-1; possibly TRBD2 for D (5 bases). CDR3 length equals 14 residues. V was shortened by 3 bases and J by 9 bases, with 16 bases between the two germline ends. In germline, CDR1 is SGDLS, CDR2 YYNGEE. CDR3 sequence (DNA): TGTGCCAGCAGCGGTACTAGTTTTTCAGGTGAGCAGTTCTTC. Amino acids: CASSGTSFSGEQFF.

This CDR3 is CAWSANRGDEQFF. CDR3 DNA: TGTGCCTGGAGTGCAAACAGGGGCGATGAGCAGTTCTTC. V gene TRBV30 combines with J gene TRBJ2-1; the match to TRBD1 covers 7 bases. CDR3 length equals 13 residues. Germline V CDR1 and CDR2: GTSNPN, SVGIG (reference sequence). V gave up 1 base and J gave up 8 bases; unmatched junction bases: 5.

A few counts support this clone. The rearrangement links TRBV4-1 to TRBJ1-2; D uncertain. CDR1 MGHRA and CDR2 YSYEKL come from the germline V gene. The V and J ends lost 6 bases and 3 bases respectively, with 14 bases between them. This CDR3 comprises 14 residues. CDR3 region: CASSPPLADYGYTF. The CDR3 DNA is TGCGCCAGCAGTCCTCCCCTCGCGGACTATGGCTACACCTTC.

The chain's CDR3 is CASSLAQRQGELFF. The CDR3 DNA reads TGTGCCAGCAGCTTAGCGCAAAGACAAGGGGAGCTGTTTTTT. J is TRBJ2-2 and V is TRBV11-1; D call uncertain. CDR1 SGHAT and CDR2 FQDESV come from the germline V gene (reference sequence). V lost 0 bases and J 8 bases, leaving 10 bases between the germline ends. The CDR3 length is 14 residues.

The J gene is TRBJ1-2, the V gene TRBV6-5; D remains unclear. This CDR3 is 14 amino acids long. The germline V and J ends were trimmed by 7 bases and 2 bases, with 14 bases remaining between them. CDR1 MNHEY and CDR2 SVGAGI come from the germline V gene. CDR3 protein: CASKRTGGNYGYTF. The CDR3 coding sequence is TGTGCCAGCAAGAGGACCGGAGGGAACTATGGCTACACCTTC.

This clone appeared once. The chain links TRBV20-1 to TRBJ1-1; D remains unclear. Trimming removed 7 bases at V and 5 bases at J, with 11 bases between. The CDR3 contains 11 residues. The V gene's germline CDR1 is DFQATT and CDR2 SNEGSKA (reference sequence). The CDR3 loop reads CSVDRGTEAFF. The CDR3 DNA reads TGCAGTGTCGACCGCGGGACTGAAGCTTTCTTT.

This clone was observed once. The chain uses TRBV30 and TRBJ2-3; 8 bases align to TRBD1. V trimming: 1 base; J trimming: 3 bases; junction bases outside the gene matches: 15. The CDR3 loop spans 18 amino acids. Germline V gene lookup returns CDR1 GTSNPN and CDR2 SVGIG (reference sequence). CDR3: CAWSGQGSFRLATDTQYF. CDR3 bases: TGTGCCTGGAGTGGACAGGGGTCCTTTAGGCTAGCTACAGATACGCAGTATTTT.

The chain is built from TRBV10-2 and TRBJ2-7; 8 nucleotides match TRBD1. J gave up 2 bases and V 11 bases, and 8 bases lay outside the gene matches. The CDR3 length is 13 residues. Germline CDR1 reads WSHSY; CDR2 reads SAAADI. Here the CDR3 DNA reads TGCGCCGCCATCGGACAGGGCACCTACGAGCAGTACTTC. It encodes CAAIGQGTYEQYF.

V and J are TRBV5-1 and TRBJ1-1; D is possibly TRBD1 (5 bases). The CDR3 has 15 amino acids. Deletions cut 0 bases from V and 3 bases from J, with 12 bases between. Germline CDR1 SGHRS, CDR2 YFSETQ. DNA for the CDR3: TGCGCCAGCAGCTTGGCTGGGGCAGGATACACTGAAGCTTTCTTT. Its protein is CASSLAGAGYTEAFF.

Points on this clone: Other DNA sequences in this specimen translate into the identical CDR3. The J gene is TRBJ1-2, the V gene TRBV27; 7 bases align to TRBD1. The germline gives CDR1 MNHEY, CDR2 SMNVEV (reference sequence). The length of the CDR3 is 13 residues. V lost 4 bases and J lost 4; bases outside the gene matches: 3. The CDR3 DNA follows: TGTGCCAGCAGTTGGACAGGCGGCTATGGCTACACCTTC. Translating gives CASSWTGGYGYTF.

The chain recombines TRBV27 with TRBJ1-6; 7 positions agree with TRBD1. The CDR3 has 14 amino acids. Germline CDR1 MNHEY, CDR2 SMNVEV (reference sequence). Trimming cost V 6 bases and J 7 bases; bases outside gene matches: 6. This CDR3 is CASRFGQVNSPLHF. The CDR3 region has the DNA TGTGCCAGCAGATTCGGACAGGTCAATTCACCCCTCCACTTT.

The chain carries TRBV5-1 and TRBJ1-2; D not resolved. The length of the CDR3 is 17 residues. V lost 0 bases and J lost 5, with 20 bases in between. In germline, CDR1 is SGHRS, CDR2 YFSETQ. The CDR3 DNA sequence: TGCGCCAGCAGCTTGGTGAGGGAGAAGGGTCTGGGATATGGCTACACCTTC. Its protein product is CASSLVREKGLGYGYTF.

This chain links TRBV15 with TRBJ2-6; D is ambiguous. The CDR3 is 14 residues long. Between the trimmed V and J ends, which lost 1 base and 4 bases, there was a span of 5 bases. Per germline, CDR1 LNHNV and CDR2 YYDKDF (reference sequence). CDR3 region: CATSRGHGANVLTF. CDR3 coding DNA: TGTGCCACCAGCAGAGGACACGGGGCCAACGTCCTGACTTTC.

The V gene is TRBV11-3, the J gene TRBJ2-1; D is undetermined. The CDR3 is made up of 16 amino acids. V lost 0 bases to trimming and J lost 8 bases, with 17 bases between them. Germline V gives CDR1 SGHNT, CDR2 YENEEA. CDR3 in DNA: TGTGCCAGCAGCTTAGATGGAATAGTCGCAAGCGATGAGCAGTTCTTC. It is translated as CASSLDGIVASDEQFF.

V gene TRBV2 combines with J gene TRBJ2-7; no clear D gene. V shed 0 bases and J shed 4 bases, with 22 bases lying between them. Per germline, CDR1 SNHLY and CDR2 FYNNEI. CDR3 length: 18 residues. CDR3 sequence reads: CASSEASKRWQRSYEQYF. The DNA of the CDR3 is TGTGCCAGCAGTGAAGCCTCCAAAAGGTGGCAGCGCAGTTACGAGCAGTACTTC.

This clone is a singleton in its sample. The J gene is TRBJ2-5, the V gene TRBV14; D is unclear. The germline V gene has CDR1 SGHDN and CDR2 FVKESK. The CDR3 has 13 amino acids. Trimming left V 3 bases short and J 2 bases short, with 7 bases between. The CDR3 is CASSQLEQETQYF. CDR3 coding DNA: TGTGCCAGCAGCCAGCTAGAACAAGAGACCCAGTACTTC.

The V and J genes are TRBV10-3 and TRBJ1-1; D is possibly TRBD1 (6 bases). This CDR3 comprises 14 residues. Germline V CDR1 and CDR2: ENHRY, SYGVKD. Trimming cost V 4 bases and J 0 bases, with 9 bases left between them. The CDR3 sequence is CAISVGQLNTEAFF. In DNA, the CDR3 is TGTGCCATCAGTGTAGGACAGTTGAACACTGAAGCTTTCTTT.

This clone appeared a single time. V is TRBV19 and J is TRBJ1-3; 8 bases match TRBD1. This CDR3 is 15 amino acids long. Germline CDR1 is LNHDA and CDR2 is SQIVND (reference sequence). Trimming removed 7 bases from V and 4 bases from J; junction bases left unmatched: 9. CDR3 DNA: TGTGCCAGTAAAGATTCAGGGGGCCTCGGAAACACCATATATTTT. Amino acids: CASKDSGGLGNTIYF.

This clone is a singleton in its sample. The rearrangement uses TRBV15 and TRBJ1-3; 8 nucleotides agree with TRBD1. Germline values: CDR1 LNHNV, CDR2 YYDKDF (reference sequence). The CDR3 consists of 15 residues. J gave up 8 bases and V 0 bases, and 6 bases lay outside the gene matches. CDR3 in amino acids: CATSRERQGADTIYF. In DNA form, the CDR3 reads TGTGCCACCAGCAGAGAGCGGCAGGGGGCCGACACCATATATTTT.

CDR3: CASSFFPEAEQYF. CDR3 nucleotides: TGTGCCAGCAGCTTTTTCCCGGAAGCGGAGCAGTACTTC. The chain employs TRBV11-3 and TRBJ2-7, with no clear D. Trimming removed 3 bases at V and 7 bases at J, with 13 bases between. Germline loops: CDR1 SGHNT, CDR2 YENEEA. This CDR3 has 13 amino acids.

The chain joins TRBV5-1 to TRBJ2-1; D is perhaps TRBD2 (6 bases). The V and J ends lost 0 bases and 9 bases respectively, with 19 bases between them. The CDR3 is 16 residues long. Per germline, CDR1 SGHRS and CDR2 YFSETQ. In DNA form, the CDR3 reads TGCGCCAGCAGCTTGGCTGGCCTAGCGAGGATCGGTGAGCAGTTCTTC. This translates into CASSLAGLARIGEQFF. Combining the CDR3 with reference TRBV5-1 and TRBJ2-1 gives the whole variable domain KAGVTQTPRYLIKTRGQQVTLSCSPISGHRSVSWYQQTPGQGLQFLFEYFSETQRNKGNFPGRFSGRQFSNSRSEMNVSTLELGDSALYLCASSLAGLARIGEQFFGPGTRLTVL.

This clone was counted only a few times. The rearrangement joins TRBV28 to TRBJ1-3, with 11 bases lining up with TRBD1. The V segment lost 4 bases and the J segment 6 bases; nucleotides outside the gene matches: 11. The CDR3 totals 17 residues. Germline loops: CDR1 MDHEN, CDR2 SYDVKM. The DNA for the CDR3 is TGTGCCAGCAGTTCAGCTGGTCCGGGACAGGGGGAAAACACCATATATTTT. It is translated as CASSSAGPGQGENTIYF.

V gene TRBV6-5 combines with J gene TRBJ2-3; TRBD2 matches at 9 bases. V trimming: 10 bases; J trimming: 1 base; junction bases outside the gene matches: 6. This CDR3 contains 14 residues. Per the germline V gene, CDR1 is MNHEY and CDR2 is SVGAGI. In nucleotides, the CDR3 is TGTGCCATCCAGGGACTAGCCGGCACAGATACGCAGTATTTT. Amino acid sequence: CAIQGLAGTDTQYF.

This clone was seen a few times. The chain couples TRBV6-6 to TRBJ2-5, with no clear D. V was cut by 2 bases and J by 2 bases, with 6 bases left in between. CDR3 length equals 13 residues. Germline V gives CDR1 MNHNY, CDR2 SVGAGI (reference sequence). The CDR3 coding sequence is TGTGCCAGCAGTTACGCCAGTCAAGAGACCCAGTACTTC. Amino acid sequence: CASSYASQETQYF.

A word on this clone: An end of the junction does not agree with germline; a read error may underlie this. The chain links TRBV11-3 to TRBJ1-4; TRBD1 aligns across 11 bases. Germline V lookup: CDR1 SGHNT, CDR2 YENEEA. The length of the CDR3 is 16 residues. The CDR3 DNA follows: TGTGCCAGTAGCTTCAGCCGGGACAGGGGGGGAGAAAAACTGTTTTTT. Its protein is CASSFSRDRGGEKLFF.

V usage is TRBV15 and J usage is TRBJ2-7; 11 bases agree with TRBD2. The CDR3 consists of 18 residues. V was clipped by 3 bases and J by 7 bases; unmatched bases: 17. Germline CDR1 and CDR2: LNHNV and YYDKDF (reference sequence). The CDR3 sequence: CATSRGTVAGGQVREQYF. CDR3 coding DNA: TGTGCCACCAGCAGGGGGACGGTAGCGGGAGGGCAAGTAAGAGAGCAGTACTTC.

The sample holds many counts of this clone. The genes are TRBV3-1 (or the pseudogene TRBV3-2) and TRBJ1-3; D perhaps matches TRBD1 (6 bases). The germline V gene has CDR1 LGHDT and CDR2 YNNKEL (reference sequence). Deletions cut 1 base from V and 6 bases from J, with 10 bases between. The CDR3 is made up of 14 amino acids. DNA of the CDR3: TGTGCCAGCAGCCAAGGGGACAATATAAACACCATATATTTT. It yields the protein CASSQGDNINTIYF.